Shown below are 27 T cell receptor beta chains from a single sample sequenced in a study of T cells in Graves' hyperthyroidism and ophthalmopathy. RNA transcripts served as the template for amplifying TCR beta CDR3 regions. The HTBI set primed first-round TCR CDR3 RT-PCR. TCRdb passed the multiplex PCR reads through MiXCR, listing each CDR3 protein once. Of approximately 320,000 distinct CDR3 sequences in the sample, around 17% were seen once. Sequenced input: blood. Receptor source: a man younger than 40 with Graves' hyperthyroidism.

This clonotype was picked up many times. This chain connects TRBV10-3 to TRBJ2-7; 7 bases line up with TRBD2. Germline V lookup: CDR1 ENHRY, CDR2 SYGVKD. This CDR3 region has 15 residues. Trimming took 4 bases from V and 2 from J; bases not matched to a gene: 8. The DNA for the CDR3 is TGTGCCATCAGTGGGAGGCGGGAGTCGGCCTACGAGCAGTACTTC. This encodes CAISGRRESAYEQYF.

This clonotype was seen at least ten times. The CDR3 nucleotides are TGTGCCAGCAGCTTAGGGGGGGACAATGAGCAGTTCTTC. This sequence encodes CASSLGGDNEQFF. The gene calls are TRBV11-3 and TRBJ2-1; the D gene is possibly TRBD2 (6 bases). Between the trimmed V and J ends, which lost 1 base and 5 bases, there was a span of 6 bases. The germline V gene has CDR1 SGHNT and CDR2 YENEEA. This CDR3 region has 13 residues.

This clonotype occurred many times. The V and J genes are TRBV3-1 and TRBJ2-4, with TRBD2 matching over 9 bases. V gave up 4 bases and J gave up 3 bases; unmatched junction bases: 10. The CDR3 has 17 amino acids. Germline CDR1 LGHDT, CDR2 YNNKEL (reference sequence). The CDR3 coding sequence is TGTGCCAGCAGCCCTGTGGCGGGAGGGCCTGACAAAAACATTCAGTACTTC. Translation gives CASSPVAGGPDKNIQYF. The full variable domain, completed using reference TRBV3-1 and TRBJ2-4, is DTAVSQTPKYLVTQMGNDKSIKCEQNLGHDTMYWYKQDSKKFLKIMFSYNNKELIINETVPNRFSPKSPDKAHLNLHINSLELGDSAVYFCASSPVAGGPDKNIQYFGAGTRLSVL.

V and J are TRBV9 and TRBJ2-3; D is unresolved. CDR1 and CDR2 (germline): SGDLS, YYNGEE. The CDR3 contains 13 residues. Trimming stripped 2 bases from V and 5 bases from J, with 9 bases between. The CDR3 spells CASSVDMQDTQYF. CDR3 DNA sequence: TGTGCCAGCAGCGTGGATATGCAAGATACGCAGTATTTT.

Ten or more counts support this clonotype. CDR3 sequence reads: CAIRQGSEAFF. CDR3 DNA sequence: TGTGCCATTCGACAGGGGTCTGAAGCTTTCTTT. This chain links TRBV10-3 with TRBJ1-1, with 8 nucleotides matching TRBD1. Germline CDR1 reads ENHRY; CDR2 reads SYGVKD. The trim removed 9 bases at V and 6 bases at J, leaving 3 bases unmatched. The CDR3 has 11 amino acids.

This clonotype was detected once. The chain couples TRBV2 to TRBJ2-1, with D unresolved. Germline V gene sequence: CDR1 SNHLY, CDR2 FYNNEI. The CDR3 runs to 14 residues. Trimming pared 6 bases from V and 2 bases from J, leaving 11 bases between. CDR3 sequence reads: CASRTVSPYNEQFF. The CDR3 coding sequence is TGTGCCAGCAGGACCGTGAGCCCCTACAATGAGCAGTTCTTC.

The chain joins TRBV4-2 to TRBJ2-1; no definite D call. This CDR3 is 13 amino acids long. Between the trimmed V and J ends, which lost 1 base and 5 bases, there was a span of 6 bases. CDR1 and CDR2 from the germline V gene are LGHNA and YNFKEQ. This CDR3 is CASSQGLNNEQFF. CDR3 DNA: TGTGCCAGCAGCCAAGGGTTAAACAATGAGCAGTTCTTC.

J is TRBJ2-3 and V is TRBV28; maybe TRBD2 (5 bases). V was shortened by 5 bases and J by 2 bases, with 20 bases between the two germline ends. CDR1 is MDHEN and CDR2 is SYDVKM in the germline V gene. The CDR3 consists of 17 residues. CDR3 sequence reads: CASSPSLGAALTDTQYF. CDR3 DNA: TGTGCCAGCAGTCCCTCCCTGGGAGCGGCCCTCACAGATACGCAGTATTTT. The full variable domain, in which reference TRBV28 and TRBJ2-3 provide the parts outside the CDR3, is DVKVTQSSRYLVKRTGEKVFLECVQDMDHENMFWYRQDPGLGLRLIYFSYDVKMKEKGDIPEGYSVSREKKERFSLILESASTNQTSMYLCASSPSLGAALTDTQYFGPGTRLTVL.

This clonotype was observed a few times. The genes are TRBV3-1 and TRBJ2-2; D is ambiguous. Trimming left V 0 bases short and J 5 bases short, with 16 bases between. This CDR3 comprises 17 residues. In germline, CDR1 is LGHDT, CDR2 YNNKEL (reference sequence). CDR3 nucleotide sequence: TGTGCCAGCAGCCAAGATTTGAGACTTAGGGTTACCGGGGAGCTGTTTTTT. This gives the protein CASSQDLRLRVTGELFF.

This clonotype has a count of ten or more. DNA of the CDR3: TGCAGTGCCTCGAAGCGGGATGTCTACAATGAGCAGTTCTTC. Amino acids: CSASKRDVYNEQFF. The chain carries TRBV20-1 and TRBJ2-1; 7 nucleotides line up with TRBD2. The CDR3 extends over 14 amino acids. Per the germline V gene, CDR1 is DFQATT and CDR2 is SNEGSKA (reference sequence). Trimming took 6 bases from V and 3 from J; bases not matched to a gene: 8.

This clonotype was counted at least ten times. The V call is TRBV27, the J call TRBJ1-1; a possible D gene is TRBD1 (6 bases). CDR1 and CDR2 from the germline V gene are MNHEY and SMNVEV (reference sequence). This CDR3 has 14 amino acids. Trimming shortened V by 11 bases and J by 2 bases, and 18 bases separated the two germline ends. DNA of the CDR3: TGTGCCGTAAGCCCGGGACAAGAAAACACTGAAGCTTTCTTT. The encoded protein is CAVSPGQENTEAFF.

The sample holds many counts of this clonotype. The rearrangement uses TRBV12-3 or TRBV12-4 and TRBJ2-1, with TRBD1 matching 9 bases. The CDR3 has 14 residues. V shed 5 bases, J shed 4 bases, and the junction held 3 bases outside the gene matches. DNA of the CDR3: TGTGCCAGCAGTACAGGGGGCATGTACAATGAGCAGTTCTTC. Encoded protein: CASSTGGMYNEQFF.

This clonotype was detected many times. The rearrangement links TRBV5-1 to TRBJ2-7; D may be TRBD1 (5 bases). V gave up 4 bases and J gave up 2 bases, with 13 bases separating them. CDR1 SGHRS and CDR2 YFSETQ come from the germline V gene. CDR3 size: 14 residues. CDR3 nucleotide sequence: TGCGCCAGCAGCCCGTGGGGCAATACCTACGAGCAGTACTTC. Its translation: CASSPWGNTYEQYF.

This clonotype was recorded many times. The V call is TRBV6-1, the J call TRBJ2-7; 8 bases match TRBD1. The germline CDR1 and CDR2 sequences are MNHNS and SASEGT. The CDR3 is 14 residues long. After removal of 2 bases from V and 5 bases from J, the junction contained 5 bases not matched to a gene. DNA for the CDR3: TGTGCCAGCAGTGAACCGGGACAGGCCAACGAGCAGTACTTC. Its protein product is CASSEPGQANEQYF.

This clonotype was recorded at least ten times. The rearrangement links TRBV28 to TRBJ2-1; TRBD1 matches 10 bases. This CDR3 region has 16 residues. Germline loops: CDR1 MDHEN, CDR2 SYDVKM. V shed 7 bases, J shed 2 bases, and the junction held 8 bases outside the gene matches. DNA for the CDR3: TGTGCCAGCACCGAGGCCGGGACAGGGGCCTACAATGAGCAGTTCTTC. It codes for CASTEAGTGAYNEQFF. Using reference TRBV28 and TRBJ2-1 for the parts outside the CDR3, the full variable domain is DVKVTQSSRYLVKRTGEKVFLECVQDMDHENMFWYRQDPGLGLRLIYFSYDVKMKEKGDIPEGYSVSREKKERFSLILESASTNQTSMYLCASTEAGTGAYNEQFFGPGTRLTVL.

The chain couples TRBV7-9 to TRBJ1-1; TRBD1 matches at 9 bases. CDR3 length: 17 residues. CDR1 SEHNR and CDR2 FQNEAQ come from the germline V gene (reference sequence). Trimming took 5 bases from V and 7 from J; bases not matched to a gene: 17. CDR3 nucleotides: TGTGCCAGCAGCCTTAAAAGTTCTACAGGGGGCGATATTGAAGCTTTCTTT. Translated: CASSLKSSTGGDIEAFF.

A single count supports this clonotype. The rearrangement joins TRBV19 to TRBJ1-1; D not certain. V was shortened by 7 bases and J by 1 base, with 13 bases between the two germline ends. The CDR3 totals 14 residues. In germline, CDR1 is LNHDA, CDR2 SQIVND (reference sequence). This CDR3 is CASTEDQRNTEAFF. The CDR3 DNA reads TGTGCCAGTACCGAGGACCAACGGAACACTGAAGCTTTCTTT.

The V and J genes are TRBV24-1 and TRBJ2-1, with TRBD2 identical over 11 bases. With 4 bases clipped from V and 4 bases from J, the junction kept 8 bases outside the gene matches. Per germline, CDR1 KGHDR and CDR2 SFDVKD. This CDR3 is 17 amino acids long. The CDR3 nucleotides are TGTGCCACCAGTGACGTTACCGGGACTAGCGGTTACAATGAGCAGTTCTTC. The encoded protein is CATSDVTGTSGYNEQFF.

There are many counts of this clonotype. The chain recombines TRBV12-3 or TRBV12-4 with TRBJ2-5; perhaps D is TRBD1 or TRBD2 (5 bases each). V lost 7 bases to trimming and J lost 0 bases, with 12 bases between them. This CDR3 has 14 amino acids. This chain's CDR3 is CASNYGTDQETQYF. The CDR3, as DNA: TGTGCCAGCAACTATGGGACGGACCAAGAGACCCAGTACTTC.

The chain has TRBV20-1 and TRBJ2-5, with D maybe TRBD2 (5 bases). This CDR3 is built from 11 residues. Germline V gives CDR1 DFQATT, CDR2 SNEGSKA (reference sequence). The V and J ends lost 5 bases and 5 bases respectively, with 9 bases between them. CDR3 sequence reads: CSAVGAETQYF. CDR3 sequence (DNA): TGCAGTGCTGTGGGAGCGGAGACCCAGTACTTC.

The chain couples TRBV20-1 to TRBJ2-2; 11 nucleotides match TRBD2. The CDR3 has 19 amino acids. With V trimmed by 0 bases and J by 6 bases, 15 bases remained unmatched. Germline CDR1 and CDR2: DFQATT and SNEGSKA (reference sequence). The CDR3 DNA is TGCAGTGCTAGAGATCCGTCACTAGCGGGGGTCACCTTAGCCGGGGAGCTGTTTTTT. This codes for CSARDPSLAGVTLAGELFF.

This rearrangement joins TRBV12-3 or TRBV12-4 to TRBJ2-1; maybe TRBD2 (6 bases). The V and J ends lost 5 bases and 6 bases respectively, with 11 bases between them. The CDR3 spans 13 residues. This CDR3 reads CASSVGTVNEQFF. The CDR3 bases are TGTGCCAGCAGTGTAGGGACTGTCAATGAGCAGTTCTTC.

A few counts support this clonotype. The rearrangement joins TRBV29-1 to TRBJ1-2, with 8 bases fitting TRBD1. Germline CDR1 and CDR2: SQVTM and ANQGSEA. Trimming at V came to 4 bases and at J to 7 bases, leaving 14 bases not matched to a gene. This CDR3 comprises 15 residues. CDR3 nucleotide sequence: TGCAGCGTTGGAGTGCCAGGGGGCGCTTGGGGTGGCTACACCTTC. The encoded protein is CSVGVPGGAWGGYTF.

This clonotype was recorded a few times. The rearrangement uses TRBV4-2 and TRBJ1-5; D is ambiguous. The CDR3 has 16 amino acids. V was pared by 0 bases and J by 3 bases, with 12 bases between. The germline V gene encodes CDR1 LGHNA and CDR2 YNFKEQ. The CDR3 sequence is CASSQDEGIANQPQHF. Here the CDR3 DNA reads TGTGCCAGCAGCCAAGATGAGGGAATCGCCAATCAGCCCCAGCATTTT.

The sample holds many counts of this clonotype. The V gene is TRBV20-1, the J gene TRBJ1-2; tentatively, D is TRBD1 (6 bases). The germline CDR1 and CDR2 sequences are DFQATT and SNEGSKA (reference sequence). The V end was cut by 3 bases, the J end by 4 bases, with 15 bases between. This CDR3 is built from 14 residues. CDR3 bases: TGCAGTGCTAGGGAGGGGGGCGGTGCCTATGGCTACACCTTC. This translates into CSAREGGGAYGYTF.

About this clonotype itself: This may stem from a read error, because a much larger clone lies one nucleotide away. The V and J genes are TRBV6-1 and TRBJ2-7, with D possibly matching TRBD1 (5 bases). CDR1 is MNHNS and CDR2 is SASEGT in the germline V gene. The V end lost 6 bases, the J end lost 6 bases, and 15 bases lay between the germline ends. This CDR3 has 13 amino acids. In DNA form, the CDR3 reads TGTGCCAGCAGATTGCCACAGGTGGGCGAGCAGTACTTC. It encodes CASRLPQVGEQYF.

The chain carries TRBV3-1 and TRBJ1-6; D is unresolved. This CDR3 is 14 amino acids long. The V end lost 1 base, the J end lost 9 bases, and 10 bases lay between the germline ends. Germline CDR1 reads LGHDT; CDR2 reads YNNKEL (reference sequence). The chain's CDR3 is CASSQGADGSPLHF. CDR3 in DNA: TGTGCCAGCAGCCAAGGGGCCGACGGTTCACCCCTCCACTTT.